This T cell receptor beta chain was obtained from a study of blood T cell repertoires in COVID-19. Only in-frame clones appear in the TCRdb table, and some are missing; sequencing was by immunoSEQ multiplex PCR. The sample lists approximately 350,000 clones; about 90% were seen once. The CDR3 is 16 amino acids. Trimming pared 0 bases from V and 7 bases from J, leaving 17 bases between. Germline lookup yields CDR1 LGHNA and CDR2 YSLEER. This sequence originates from a middle-aged man with acute or convalescent COVID-19. Sequenced sample: peripheral blood. The gene calls are TRBV4-3 and TRBJ2-3, with D perhaps TRBD1 (6 bases). CDR3 protein: CASSQDFRQGLYTQYF. In DNA, the CDR3 is TGCGCCAGCAGCCAAGATTTCCGGCAGGGGCTGTATACGCAGTATTTT.